This is a list of T cell receptor beta chains from one sample in a study of cytomegalovirus exposure and HLA in healthy donors. Only in-frame clones appear in the TCRdb table, and some are missing; sequencing was by immunoSEQ multiplex PCR. The sample comprises about 150,000 clones, about 71% of which are singletons, and roughly 1.9% rests with the top ten. What was sequenced was PBMCs. These receptors all come from a woman aged 55-75 years in good health and CMV-seropositive. CDR3s include the opening cysteine and the closing phenylalanine or tryptophan. A D gene is named only where the DNA matches it firmly. Clone sizes are given selectively: once, few, many, or a class where the clone is expanded.

d_gene: NA; j_gene: TRBJ2-1; v_gene: TRBV5-1; abundance: NA; CDR3nt: TGCGCCAGCAGCATGGACAGCAACAATGAGCAGTTCTTC; CDR3aa: CASSMDSNNEQFF
d_gene: TRBD1; j_gene: TRBJ2-1; v_gene: TRBV30; abundance: NA; CDR3nt: TGTGCCTGGAGTCCGGACAGGGGAAACTACCATGAGCAGTTCTTC; CDR3aa: CAWSPDRGNYHEQFF
d_gene: NA; j_gene: TRBJ1-2; v_gene: TRBV15; abundance: NA; CDR3nt: TGTGCCACCAGCAGAGGACAATCTAACTATGGCTACACCTTC; CDR3aa: CATSRGQSNYGYTF
d_gene: TRBD1; j_gene: TRBJ1-5; v_gene: TRBV5-6; abundance: NA; CDR3nt: TGTGCCAGCAGCTCAACCCGGACAGGCGCCTATAGCAATCAGCCCCAGCATTTT; CDR3aa: CASSSTRTGAYSNQPQHF
d_gene: TRBD2; j_gene: TRBJ2-7; v_gene: TRBV29-1; abundance: few; CDR3nt: TGCAGCGTTAGCGGGATCTACTACGAGCAGTACTTC; CDR3aa: CSVSGIYYEQYF
d_gene: TRBD1; j_gene: TRBJ2-1; v_gene: TRBV19; abundance: NA; CDR3nt: TGTGCCAGTAGTTTCCGGGACAGACCCTACAATGAGCAGTTCTTC; CDR3aa: CASSFRDRPYNEQFF
d_gene: TRBD2; j_gene: TRBJ2-1; v_gene: TRBV4-1; abundance: few; CDR3nt: TGCGCCAGCAGCCAAGACCTATCTCTGGGCGGGAGAGTGAAAAATGAGCAGTTCTTC; CDR3aa: CASSQDLSLGGRVKNEQFF
d_gene: TRBD2; j_gene: TRBJ2-7; v_gene: TRBV5-1; abundance: few; CDR3nt: TGCGCCAGCAGCTCGACTAGCGGGAGCTACGAGCAGTACTTC; CDR3aa: CASSSTSGSYEQYF
d_gene: TRBD2; j_gene: TRBJ2-7; v_gene: TRBV27; abundance: once; CDR3nt: TGTGCCAGCAGTTCGAGACTAGCGGGAAACGAGCAGTACTTC; CDR3aa: CASSSRLAGNEQYF
d_gene: TRBD1; j_gene: TRBJ2-3; v_gene: TRBV9; abundance: NA; CDR3nt: TGTGCCAGCAGCCCCCCCGGGACAGTAACAGATACGCAGTATTTT; CDR3aa: CASSPPGTVTDTQYF
d_gene: TRBD1; j_gene: TRBJ2-1; v_gene: TRBV6-1; abundance: NA; CDR3nt: TGTGCCAGCATCGGACAGGGGGCCTACAATGAGCAGTTCTTC; CDR3aa: CASIGQGAYNEQFF
d_gene: TRBD2; j_gene: TRBJ2-1; v_gene: TRBV7-9; abundance: NA; CDR3nt: TGTGCCAGCAGCATTATAAGACTAGCGGGAGGTCTCGAGCAGTTCTTC; CDR3aa: CASSIIRLAGGLEQFF
d_gene: NA; j_gene: TRBJ1-2; v_gene: TRBV10-3; abundance: NA; CDR3nt: TGTGCCATCAGTGAGTTAGAGCGGGGACGCGGTGGCTACACCTTC; CDR3aa: CAISELERGRGGYTF
d_gene: NA; j_gene: TRBJ2-5; v_gene: TRBV5-1; abundance: NA; CDR3nt: TGCGCCAGCAGCTTAGGGGAAGAGACCCAGTACTTC; CDR3aa: CASSLGEETQYF
d_gene: NA; j_gene: TRBJ1-2; v_gene: TRBV5-8; abundance: NA; CDR3nt: TGTGCCAGCAGGCAAAACGTGGGGACAATAAACTATGGCTACACCTTC; CDR3aa: CASRQNVGTINYGYTF
d_gene: TRBD1; j_gene: TRBJ2-5; v_gene: TRBV6-1; abundance: few; CDR3nt: TGTGCCAGCAGTGGACAGGGGGTTCAGACCCAGTACTTC; CDR3aa: CASSGQGVQTQYF
d_gene: TRBD2; j_gene: TRBJ2-1; v_gene: TRBV7-2; abundance: NA; CDR3nt: TGTGCCAGCAGCCCCCGCGGGGGGCCCTACAATGAGCAGTTCTTC; CDR3aa: CASSPRGGPYNEQFF
d_gene: NA; j_gene: TRBJ1-3; v_gene: TRBV4-1; abundance: NA; CDR3nt: TGCGCCAGCAGCCCTCGCGGCACCTCTGGAAACACCATATATTTT; CDR3aa: CASSPRGTSGNTIYF
d_gene: TRBD2; j_gene: TRBJ2-7; v_gene: TRBV28; abundance: NA; CDR3nt: TGTGCCAGTGGGGGGGGTCTTTGGTACGAGCAGTACTTC; CDR3aa: CASGGGLWYEQYF
d_gene: NA; j_gene: TRBJ2-7; v_gene: TRBV7-2; abundance: NA; CDR3nt: TGTGCCAGCAGCTTTGGAGCGAGCGAGCAGTACTTC; CDR3aa: CASSFGASEQYF
d_gene: NA; j_gene: TRBJ1-1; v_gene: TRBV18; abundance: few; CDR3nt: TGTGCCAGCTCCCAGGGGTTGTCGAACACTGAAGCTTTCTTT; CDR3aa: CASSQGLSNTEAFF
d_gene: NA; j_gene: TRBJ1-1; v_gene: TRBV28; abundance: NA; CDR3nt: TGTGCCAGCAGTCTCGAGCGGCTGGGGGGGACTGAAGCTTTCTTT; CDR3aa: CASSLERLGGTEAFF
d_gene: NA; j_gene: TRBJ1-1; v_gene: TRBV5-1; abundance: few; CDR3nt: TGCGCCAGCGCCGTACGAGAGGGAACTGAAGCTTTCTTT; CDR3aa: CASAVREGTEAFF
d_gene: TRBD1; j_gene: TRBJ1-2; v_gene: TRBV5-4; abundance: few; CDR3nt: TGTGCCAGCAGCTTGGGACAGGGTTCGTCCTATGGCTACACCTTC; CDR3aa: CASSLGQGSSYGYTF
d_gene: TRBD1; j_gene: TRBJ2-5; v_gene: TRBV5-1; abundance: once; CDR3nt: TGCGCCAGCAGCTTGGCCTTAGCAGGGGGTCAAGAGACCCAGTACTTC; CDR3aa: CASSLALAGGQETQYF
d_gene: NA; j_gene: TRBJ1-2; v_gene: TRBV7-2; abundance: NA; CDR3nt: TGTGCCAGCAGCACAAGAGAAACAGGGTTAAGCGGCTACACCTTC; CDR3aa: CASSTRETGLSGYTF
d_gene: TRBD2; j_gene: TRBJ2-1; v_gene: TRBV10-1; abundance: NA; CDR3nt: TGCGCCAGCAGTAGCGGGACTAGCGGTTACAATGAGCAGTTCTTC; CDR3aa: CASSSGTSGYNEQFF
d_gene: NA; j_gene: TRBJ1-3; v_gene: TRBV5-1; abundance: few; CDR3nt: TGCGCCAGCAGCTTGGGGTCAGGGCAGAACACCATATATTTT; CDR3aa: CASSLGSGQNTIYF
d_gene: NA; j_gene: TRBJ1-2; v_gene: TRBV29-1; abundance: NA; CDR3nt: TGCAGCGTAACCGACAGGCCCGGTGGTGGCTACACCTTC; CDR3aa: CSVTDRPGGGYTF
d_gene: NA; j_gene: TRBJ1-4; v_gene: TRBV7-6; abundance: NA; CDR3nt: TGTGCCAGCAGCCTAACAGGGATCAATGAAAAACTGTTTTTT; CDR3aa: CASSLTGINEKLFF
d_gene: NA; j_gene: TRBJ2-3; v_gene: TRBV5-1; abundance: NA; CDR3nt: TGCGCCAGCAGACCCTCCATGACGGATCTGCGGGATACGCAGTATTTT; CDR3aa: CASRPSMTDLRDTQYF
d_gene: TRBD1; j_gene: TRBJ1-1; v_gene: TRBV19; abundance: NA; CDR3nt: TGTGCCAGTAGTCCAAGGACAGGGACGAACACTGAAGCTTTCTTT; CDR3aa: CASSPRTGTNTEAFF
d_gene: NA; j_gene: TRBJ1-2; v_gene: TRBV28; abundance: NA; CDR3nt: TGTGCCAGCGGCCTCGTTGACAGCAACTATGGCTACACCTTC; CDR3aa: CASGLVDSNYGYTF
d_gene: NA; j_gene: TRBJ2-5; v_gene: TRBV4-2; abundance: NA; CDR3nt: TGTGCCAGCAGCCCTCACCCGCGGGTCCAAGAGACCCAGTACTTC; CDR3aa: CASSPHPRVQETQYF
d_gene: TRBD1; j_gene: TRBJ1-5; v_gene: TRBV15; abundance: few; CDR3nt: TGTGCCACCAGCAGAACCCGGACAGGGGTGGATCATTTT; CDR3aa: CATSRTRTGVDHF
d_gene: NA; j_gene: TRBJ1-5; v_gene: TRBV25-1; abundance: NA; CDR3nt: TGTGCCAGCAGTGAACAGGGGCTCGGTCAGCCCCAGCATTTT; CDR3aa: CASSEQGLGQPQHF
d_gene: NA; j_gene: TRBJ2-3; v_gene: TRBV2; abundance: few; CDR3nt: TGTGCCAGCAGTGAGGAAGGGGGTTTGGGTACGCAGTATTTT; CDR3aa: CASSEEGGLGTQYF
d_gene: TRBD1; j_gene: TRBJ2-7; v_gene: TRBV6-5; abundance: NA; CDR3nt: TGTGCCAGCAGTTACGTGGGACAGAAAACCTACGAGCAGTACTTC; CDR3aa: CASSYVGQKTYEQYF
d_gene: TRBD1; j_gene: TRBJ1-1; v_gene: TRBV11-3; abundance: NA; CDR3nt: TGTGCCAGCAGCCCCCAGGGGGGATTGAACACTGAAGCTTTCTTT; CDR3aa: CASSPQGGLNTEAFF
d_gene: TRBD1; j_gene: TRBJ1-2; v_gene: TRBV6-5; abundance: NA; CDR3nt: TGTGCCAGCAGTTACCTATACAGGGGGCAGAGTCATGGCTACACCTTC; CDR3aa: CASSYLYRGQSHGYTF
d_gene: NA; j_gene: TRBJ2-1; v_gene: TRBV4-1; abundance: few; CDR3nt: TGCGCCAGCAGCCAAGCTCTCAACAGGAACGAGCAGTTCTTC; CDR3aa: CASSQALNRNEQFF
d_gene: TRBD1; j_gene: TRBJ1-1; v_gene: TRBV5-1; abundance: NA; CDR3nt: TGCGCCAGCAGCGCGGGACAGGGAGTGACTGAAGCTTTCTTT; CDR3aa: CASSAGQGVTEAFF
d_gene: NA; j_gene: TRBJ2-5; v_gene: TRBV5-1; abundance: NA; CDR3nt: TGCGCCAGCAGCTTGGTCGGACAGGAGACCCAGTACTTC; CDR3aa: CASSLVGQETQYF
d_gene: NA; j_gene: TRBJ2-7; v_gene: TRBV6-1; abundance: few; CDR3nt: TGTGCCAGCAGTGCCGACAGGACCTTTACCTACGAGCAGTACTTC; CDR3aa: CASSADRTFTYEQYF
d_gene: NA; j_gene: TRBJ1-1; v_gene: TRBV5-1; abundance: NA; CDR3nt: TGCGCCAGCAGCCCAGGGGTATCCACTGAAGCTTTCTTT; CDR3aa: CASSPGVSTEAFF
d_gene: NA; j_gene: TRBJ1-5; v_gene: TRBV7-8; abundance: NA; CDR3nt: TGTGCCAGCAGCTTACTGCTGGCAGGGTCGGATCAGCCCCAGCATTTT; CDR3aa: CASSLLLAGSDQPQHF
d_gene: TRBD1; j_gene: TRBJ2-7; v_gene: TRBV19; abundance: NA; CDR3nt: TGTGCCAGTAGTCCGGGGACAGTCTACGAGCAGTACTTC; CDR3aa: CASSPGTVYEQYF
d_gene: NA; j_gene: TRBJ1-1; v_gene: TRBV6-5; abundance: once; CDR3nt: TGTGCCAGCAGTTACTCGGAGGGCGCTGAAGCTTTCTTT; CDR3aa: CASSYSEGAEAFF
d_gene: NA; j_gene: TRBJ2-7; v_gene: TRBV27; abundance: few; CDR3nt: TGTGCCAGCAGTACAAGGGGTGCATACGAGCAGTACTTC; CDR3aa: CASSTRGAYEQYF
d_gene: NA; j_gene: TRBJ1-1; v_gene: TRBV6-1; abundance: NA; CDR3nt: TGTGCCAGCAGTGAAGGCCAGGGAATTAACACTGAAGCTTTCTTT; CDR3aa: CASSEGQGINTEAFF
d_gene: NA; j_gene: TRBJ2-1; v_gene: TRBV7-2; abundance: NA; CDR3nt: TGTGCCAGCAGCTCCTGGGAGGAAGGGGAGCAGTTCTTC; CDR3aa: CASSSWEEGEQFF
d_gene: TRBD2; j_gene: TRBJ2-7; v_gene: TRBV6-1; abundance: NA; CDR3nt: TGTGCCAGCAGTGTTAGCGGGAGCATCGAGCAGTACTTC; CDR3aa: CASSVSGSIEQYF